One and the same sample provided the 15 T cell receptor beta chains below, sequenced in a study of T cell changes during pregnancy in multiple sclerosis. Data came from immunoSEQ multiplex PCR; TCRdb stores just in-frame clones and leaves some out. The sample shows 91,000 or so clones, under 95% of them seen only once. The material sequenced was peripheral blood, taken after pregnancy. These receptors were obtained from a female donor with multiple sclerosis, enrolled in a pregnancy study.

This rearrangement joins TRBV19 to TRBJ1-6; a weak D match, TRBD1 (6 bases). The CDR3 consists of 11 residues. Germline CDR1 reads LNHDA; CDR2 reads SQIVND (reference sequence). V dropped 6 bases and J dropped 15 bases, with 12 bases sitting between them. The CDR3, as DNA: TGTGCCAGTAGCCAAACAGGGTTCCTCCACTTT. This translates into CASSQTGFLHF.

This clone was seen a few times. This chain connects TRBV10-3 to TRBJ2-7, with D uncertain. CDR1 and CDR2 (germline): ENHRY, SYGVKD. The CDR3 loop spans 13 amino acids. Deletions cut 4 bases from V and 6 bases from J, with 13 bases between. CDR3 amino acids: CAISGTLSREQYF. The CDR3 region has the DNA TGTGCCATCAGTGGTACCCTTAGTCGCGAGCAGTACTTC.

CDR3 bases: TGTGCCAGCAGTCTCCAGACAGTTAACTATGGCTACACCTTC. This gives the protein CASSLQTVNYGYTF. The gene calls are TRBV6-6 and TRBJ1-2, with D perhaps TRBD1 (5 bases). This CDR3 is 14 amino acids long. CDR1 and CDR2 (germline): MNHNY, SVGAGI (reference sequence). Trimming cost V 5 bases and J 1 base, with 11 bases left between them.

The chain uses TRBV4-3 and TRBJ2-5, with 12 bases matching TRBD2. The germline V gene encodes CDR1 LGHNA and CDR2 YSLEER. V shed 1 base and J 5 bases; nucleotides not matched to a gene: 5. The CDR3 has 16 residues. The CDR3 DNA reads as TGCGCCAGCAGCCAAGGGAGGCTAGCGGGGGGGGAGACCCAGTACTTC. Amino acid sequence: CASSQGRLAGGETQYF.

V is TRBV7-7 and J is TRBJ2-5; D possibly corresponds to TRBD2 (6 bases). With 1 base removed from V and 4 bases from J, the gap between germline ends came to 13 bases. CDR1 is SSHAT, CDR2 FNYEAQ, per germline (reference sequence). CDR3 length: 15 residues. This chain's CDR3 is CASSLGTGGTETQYF. The CDR3 bases are TGTGCCAGCAGCTTAGGAACGGGCGGGACAGAGACCCAGTACTTC. The full variable domain, with the rest looked up from reference TRBV7-7 and TRBJ2-5, is GAGVSQSPRYKVTKRGQDVTLRCDPISSHATLYWYQQALGQGPEFLTYFNYEAQPDKSGLPSDRFSAERPEGSISTLTIQRTEQRDSAMYRCASSLGTGGTETQYFGPGTRLLVL.

J is TRBJ1-5 and V is TRBV30, with 8 bases identical to TRBD1. Per germline, CDR1 GTSNPN and CDR2 SVGIG (reference sequence). Unmatched junction bases numbered 3, after V lost 2 bases and J lost 6 bases. The CDR3 runs to 13 residues. The DNA of the CDR3 is TGTGCCTGGAGTCGGACAGGGCGTCAGCCCCAGCATTTT. Residues: CAWSRTGRQPQHF.

The V call is TRBV12-5, the J call TRBJ2-3; tentative D call: TRBD1 (5 bases). Germline-derived CDR1 and CDR2 are LGHNT and FRNRAP. CDR3 size: 17 residues. V was shortened by 1 base and J by 0 bases, with 14 bases between the two germline ends. This CDR3 reads CASGLAQVVRSTDTQYF. CDR3 in DNA: TGTGCTAGTGGTTTGGCACAGGTGGTAAGGAGCACAGATACGCAGTATTTT. Full variable domain (remainder filled in from reference TRBV12-5 and TRBJ2-3): DARVTQTPRHKVTEMGQEVTMRCQPILGHNTVFWYRQTMMQGLELLAYFRNRAPLDDSGMPKDRFSAEMPDATLATLKIQPSEPRDSAVYFCASGLAQVVRSTDTQYFGPGTRLTVL.

This chain joins TRBV27 and TRBJ1-1, with D possibly TRBD1 on 5 matching bases. The CDR3 contains 15 residues. Germline loops: CDR1 MNHEY, CDR2 SMNVEV (reference sequence). V dropped 2 bases and J dropped 4 bases, with 14 bases sitting between them. As DNA, the CDR3 is TGTGCCAGCAGTTTAGTCCAGGGAATACCCACTGAAGCTTTCTTT. This gives the protein CASSLVQGIPTEAFF.

This chain joins TRBV5-4 and TRBJ2-1, with a possible D match to TRBD2 (6 bases). From germline, CDR1 is SGHNT and CDR2 YYREEE (reference sequence). CDR3 length: 13 residues. Trimming removed 9 bases from V and 7 bases from J, with 17 bases in between. Written as DNA, the CDR3 is TGTGCCACTGGGACTTCTCTTTGGAATGAGCAGTTCTTC. Its protein product is CATGTSLWNEQFF.

This sequence joins TRBV11-1 and TRBJ1-1; a possible D gene is TRBD1 (5 bases). The germline V and J ends were trimmed by 6 bases and 1 base, with 15 bases remaining between them. CDR3 size: 15 residues. Germline V gene data show CDR1 as SGHAT and CDR2 as FQDESV (reference sequence). CDR3 amino acids: CASRKPRATNTEAFF. The CDR3 DNA sequence: TGTGCCAGCAGAAAGCCCAGGGCCACGAACACTGAAGCTTTCTTT.

This clone was counted between two and nine times. The gene calls are TRBV7-9 and TRBJ1-1; D perhaps matches TRBD1 (6 bases). The CDR3 sequence is 12 residues long. The V and J ends lost 5 bases and 10 bases respectively, with 14 bases between them. The germline V gene encodes CDR1 SEHNR and CDR2 FQNEAQ (reference sequence). CDR3 DNA sequence: TGTGCCAGCAGCCGATCGTCGACAGGAGCTTTCTTT. Translating it yields CASSRSSTGAFF.

In this sample, this clone turned up once. The chain is built from TRBV11-3 and TRBJ2-1, with D perhaps matching TRBD1 (6 bases). There are 14 residues in the CDR3. Germline V gene sequence: CDR1 SGHNT, CDR2 YENEEA. Trimming removed 3 bases from V and 5 bases from J, with 11 bases in between. The CDR3 sequence is CASSFQGSHNEQFF. The CDR3, as DNA: TGTGCCAGCAGCTTCCAGGGGAGCCACAATGAGCAGTTCTTC.

V and J are TRBV19 and TRBJ1-2; D call uncertain. The ends were cut back, 4 bases at V and 0 bases at J, with 9 bases in the middle. This CDR3 region has 14 residues. Germline CDR1 reads LNHDA; CDR2 reads SQIVND (reference sequence). CDR3 nucleotides: TGTGCCAGTAGTAAGGAGCGGGCTAACTATGGCTACACCTTC. Translated, it gives CASSKERANYGYTF.

This chain links TRBV19 with TRBJ2-2; the match to TRBD2 covers 8 bases. The CDR3 is made up of 15 amino acids. Trimming cost V 7 bases and J 5 bases; bases outside gene matches: 9. Germline lookup yields CDR1 LNHDA and CDR2 SQIVND (reference sequence). The CDR3 sequence: CASTPSGSNTGELFF. The CDR3 region has the DNA TGTGCCAGTACCCCGAGCGGGAGTAATACCGGGGAGCTGTTTTTT.

The rearrangement uses TRBV5-8 and TRBJ2-3; tentative D call: TRBD1 (6 bases). Trimming removed 4 bases at V and 7 bases at J, with 16 bases between. The CDR3 consists of 14 residues. The germline V gene has CDR1 SGHTS and CDR2 YDEGEE. CDR3 bases: TGTGCCAGCAGCATACGGGACATCGTTTATACGCAGTATTTT. Encoded protein: CASSIRDIVYTQYF.